This T cell receptor beta chain was captured in a study of a mutant IDH1 vaccine in newly diagnosed glioma. Study context: Treated patients had a mean age of around 39 years and a sex split that was approximately 62% male and approximately 38% female. Earlier treatment was radiotherapy, temozolomide, or both, with most getting both.

General study findings and limits: Patients showed vaccine-induced immune responses at a rate of 90% to 95%. Changes to the top peripheral T cell clonotypes appeared unrelated to pseudoprogression.

Sequencing used immunoSEQ multiplex PCR; TCRdb keeps in-frame clones, though not all of them. The repertoire holds 40,000 or so clones, approximately 92% seen once, with over 15% in the top ten. Germline lookup yields CDR1 SNHLY and CDR2 FYNNEI. The ends lost 8 bases at V and 10 bases at J; junction bases unmatched: 5. CDR3 size: 12 residues. With regard to this clone: The antigen is not known.

Indicated time point: baseline, week 1 (first vaccination visit). Treatment of the sample: pre-vaccination baseline after standard-of-care therapy. This sample comprised PBMCs, obtained from a glioma patient treated with radiotherapy, temozolomide or both. The genes are TRBV2 and TRBJ1-4, with TRBD1 matching 9 bases. The TCR was taken from a young man with glioma. The CDR3, as DNA: TGTGCCAGCGGAGACAGGGGGGTAAAACTGTTTTTT. It specifies CASGDRGVKLFF.